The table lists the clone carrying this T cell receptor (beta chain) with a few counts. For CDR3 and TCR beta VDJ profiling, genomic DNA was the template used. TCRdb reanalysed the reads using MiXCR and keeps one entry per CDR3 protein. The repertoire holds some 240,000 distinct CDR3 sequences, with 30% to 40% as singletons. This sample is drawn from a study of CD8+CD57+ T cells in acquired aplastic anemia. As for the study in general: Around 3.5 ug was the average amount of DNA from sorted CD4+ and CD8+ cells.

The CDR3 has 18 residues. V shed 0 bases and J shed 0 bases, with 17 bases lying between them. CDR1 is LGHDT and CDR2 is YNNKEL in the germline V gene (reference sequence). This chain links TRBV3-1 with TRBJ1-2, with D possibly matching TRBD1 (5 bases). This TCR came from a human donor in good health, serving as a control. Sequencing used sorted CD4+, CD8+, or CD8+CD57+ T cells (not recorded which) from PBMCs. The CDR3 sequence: CASSQDGGRLGANYGYTF. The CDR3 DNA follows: TGTGCCAGCAGCCAAGATGGAGGCAGGTTGGGGGCTAACTATGGCTACACCTTC. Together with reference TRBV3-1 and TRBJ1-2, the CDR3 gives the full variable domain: DTAVSQTPKYLVTQMGNDKSIKCEQNLGHDTMYWYKQDSKKFLKIMFSYNNKELIINETVPNRFSPKSPDKAHLNLHINSLELGDSAVYFCASSQDGGRLGANYGYTFGSGTRLTVV.